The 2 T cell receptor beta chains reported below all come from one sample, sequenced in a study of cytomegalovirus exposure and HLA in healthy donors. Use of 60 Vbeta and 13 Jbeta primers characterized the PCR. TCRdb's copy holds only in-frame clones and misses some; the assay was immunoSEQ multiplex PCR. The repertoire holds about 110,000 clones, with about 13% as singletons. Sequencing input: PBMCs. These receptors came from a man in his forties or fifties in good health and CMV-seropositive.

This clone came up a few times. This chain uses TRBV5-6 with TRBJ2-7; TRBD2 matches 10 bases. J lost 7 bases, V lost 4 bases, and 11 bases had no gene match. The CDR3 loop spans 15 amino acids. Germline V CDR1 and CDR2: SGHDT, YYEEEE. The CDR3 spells CASSPGLAGAGEQYF. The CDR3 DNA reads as TGTGCCAGCAGCCCCGGGCTAGCGGGAGCTGGGGAGCAGTACTTC.

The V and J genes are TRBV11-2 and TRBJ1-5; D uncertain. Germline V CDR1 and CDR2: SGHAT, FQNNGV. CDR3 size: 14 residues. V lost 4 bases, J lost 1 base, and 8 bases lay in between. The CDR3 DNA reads TGTGCCAGCAGCTCCACGAGCAGCAATCAGCCCCAGCATTTT. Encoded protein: CASSSTSSNQPQHF.